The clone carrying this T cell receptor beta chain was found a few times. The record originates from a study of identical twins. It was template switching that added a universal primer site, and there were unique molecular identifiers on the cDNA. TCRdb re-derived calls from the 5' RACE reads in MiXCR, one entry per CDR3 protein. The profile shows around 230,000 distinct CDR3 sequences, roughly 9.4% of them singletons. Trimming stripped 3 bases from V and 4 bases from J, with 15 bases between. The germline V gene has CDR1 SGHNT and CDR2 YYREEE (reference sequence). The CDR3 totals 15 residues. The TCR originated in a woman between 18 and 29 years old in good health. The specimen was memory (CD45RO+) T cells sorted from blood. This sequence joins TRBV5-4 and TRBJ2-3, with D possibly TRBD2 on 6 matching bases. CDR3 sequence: CASSWAAGSSDTQYF. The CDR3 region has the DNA TGTGCCAGCAGCTGGGCGGCGGGGTCCTCAGATACGCAGTATTTT.